Below, 23 T cell receptor beta chains from the same sample are listed, as sequenced in a study of shared clonotypes between healthy human individuals. Some clones are missing from TCRdb's copy, which holds only in-frame ones; the method was immunoSEQ multiplex PCR. This sample has fewer than 400,000 clones; around 67% occur once, and the top ten carry about 9.3%. Sequencing used memory CD4+ T cells sorted from blood. The sample's subset: CD45RA-negative fraction. These receptors all come from a man aged 30 to 45 in good health.

The rearrangement uses TRBV5-4 and TRBJ2-5; D unresolved. V lost 4 bases and J lost 1, with 17 bases in between. The CDR3 loop spans 16 amino acids. Germline lookup yields CDR1 SGHNT and CDR2 YYREEE (reference sequence). The CDR3 region is CASSPTRAYVQETQYF. The CDR3 DNA reads TGTGCCAGCAGCCCAACAAGGGCCTATGTCCAAGAGACCCAGTACTTC.

V and J are TRBV30 and TRBJ2-4, with 7 nucleotides matching TRBD1. Trimming cost V 2 bases and J 7 bases; bases outside gene matches: 8. Germline V gene data show CDR1 as GTSNPN and CDR2 as SVGIG (reference sequence). There are 14 residues in the CDR3. The CDR3 reads CAWSPKGQNNIQYF. CDR3 bases: TGTGCCTGGAGTCCAAAGGGACAGAATAACATTCAGTACTTC.

Concerning this clone: The identical CDR3 is also encoded by other nucleotide sequences in the sample. The V call is TRBV7-9, the J call TRBJ2-1; TRBD2 matches at 12 bases. Germline V lookup: CDR1 SEHNR, CDR2 FQNEAQ (reference sequence). The CDR3 is made up of 16 amino acids. With 1 base clipped from V and 4 bases from J, the junction kept 2 bases outside the gene matches. CDR3 sequence reads: CASSLGLAGEYNEQFF. Written as DNA, the CDR3 is TGTGCCAGCAGCTTAGGACTAGCGGGAGAGTACAATGAGCAGTTCTTC.

The chain joins TRBV18 to TRBJ2-1; 9 bases are shared with TRBD1. The germline V gene encodes CDR1 KGHSH and CDR2 LQKENI. CDR3 length: 15 amino acids. V shed 4 bases and J 5 bases; nucleotides not matched to a gene: 6. This chain's CDR3 is CASSLTQGAHNEQFF. CDR3 bases: TGTGCCAGCTCACTTACACAGGGGGCCCACAATGAGCAGTTCTTC.

The chain couples TRBV7-9 to TRBJ1-4; D is uncertain. The CDR3 is made up of 13 amino acids. Trimming removed 2 bases from V and 5 bases from J, with 6 bases in between. In germline, CDR1 is SEHNR, CDR2 FQNEAQ (reference sequence). CDR3 protein: CASSLNGNEKLFF. The DNA of the CDR3 is TGTGCCAGCAGCTTAAACGGGAATGAAAAACTGTTTTTT.

The chain employs TRBV5-1 and TRBJ1-1, with unresolved D. With 2 bases removed from V and 3 bases from J, the gap between germline ends came to 8 bases. Per the germline V gene, CDR1 is SGHRS and CDR2 is YFSETQ. This CDR3 comprises 13 residues. CDR3 sequence: CASSFVGDTEAFF. The CDR3 bases are TGCGCCAGCAGCTTTGTGGGAGACACTGAAGCTTTCTTT.

About this clone itself: This specimen includes other DNA sequences encoding the same CDR3. The V gene is TRBV2, the J gene TRBJ1-5; 7 nucleotides line up with TRBD1. The CDR3 loop spans 16 amino acids. The junction had 6 bases not matched to a gene; V was cut back by 4 bases and J by 0 bases. In germline, CDR1 is SNHLY, CDR2 FYNNEI. Written as DNA, the CDR3 is TGTGCCAGCAGTGGGGGGACAGCTAATAGCAATCAGCCCCAGCATTTT. This codes for CASSGGTANSNQPQHF.

This clone was found a few times. The gene calls are TRBV6-4 and TRBJ2-3, with TRBD2 identical over 12 bases. The CDR3 contains 15 residues. The J segment lost 3 bases and the V segment lost 4 bases, leaving 2 bases of the junction unmatched. Looked up from germline, CDR1 is MRHNA and CDR2 is SNTAGT. The CDR3 region is CASSVLAGGTDTQYF. The CDR3 nucleotides read TGTGCCAGCAGTGTACTAGCGGGAGGAACAGATACGCAGTATTTT.

The chain combines TRBV10-1 with TRBJ2-2, with 13 bases that match TRBD2. The CDR3 has 16 amino acids. Germline CDR1 and CDR2: WNHNN and SYGVQD (reference sequence). The J segment lost 7 bases and the V segment lost 5 bases, leaving 7 bases of the junction unmatched. The CDR3: CASSPGLAGRGGELFF. The DNA for the CDR3 is TGCGCCAGCAGTCCGGGACTAGCGGGACGGGGCGGGGAGCTGTTTTTT.

Concerning this clone itself: The identical CDR3 is also encoded by other nucleotide sequences in the sample. The chain carries TRBV28 and TRBJ1-2, with TRBD1 identical over 7 bases. CDR1 and CDR2 (germline): MDHEN, SYDVKM. This CDR3 has 15 residues. V lost 1 base and J lost 3; bases outside the gene matches: 5. The CDR3 bases are TGTGCCAGCAGTTTATCCGCAGGGGGAGACTATGGCTACACCTTC. It encodes CASSLSAGGDYGYTF.

V gene TRBV14 combines with J gene TRBJ2-7; the D is unclear. The CDR3 contains 15 residues. CDR1 is SGHDN and CDR2 is FVKESK in the germline V gene. Trimming took off 4 bases at V and 0 bases at J, with 13 bases between the two ends. The DNA for the CDR3 is TGTGCCAGCAGCCCCCGCCCAGCTGTCTCCTACGAGCAGTACTTC. It codes for CASSPRPAVSYEQYF.

The chain couples TRBV18 to TRBJ2-7, with 7 bases identical to TRBD2. Germline-derived CDR1 and CDR2 are KGHSH and LQKENI. This CDR3 is 16 amino acids long. V shed 4 bases, J shed 1 base, and the junction held 10 bases outside the gene matches. The CDR3 reads CASSLTWASGSYEQYF. DNA for the CDR3: TGTGCCAGCTCACTTACCTGGGCTAGCGGTTCCTACGAGCAGTACTTC.

The genes are TRBV28 and TRBJ2-7; D remains unclear. The V end was cut by 9 bases, the J end by 1 base, with 13 bases between. CDR3 length: 13 amino acids. Germline assignment: CDR1 MDHEN and CDR2 SYDVKM. The CDR3 here is CASGLGLSYEQYF. CDR3 in DNA: TGTGCCAGTGGCCTAGGGCTATCCTACGAGCAGTACTTC. Full variable domain (outside the CDR3, taken from reference TRBV28 and TRBJ2-7): DVKVTQSSRYLVKRTGEKVFLECVQDMDHENMFWYRQDPGLGLRLIYFSYDVKMKEKGDIPEGYSVSREKKERFSLILESASTNQTSMYLCASGLGLSYEQYFGPGTRLTVT.

In DNA form, the CDR3 reads TGTGCCATCAGTGGAAGGACAGGGGGAATCAATGAGCAGTTCTTC. Its protein product is CAISGRTGGINEQFF. This rearrangement joins TRBV10-3 to TRBJ2-1, with TRBD1 matching 10 bases. Germline CDR1 reads ENHRY; CDR2 reads SYGVKD. The CDR3 is 15 residues long. J gave up 6 bases and V 4 bases, and 6 bases lay outside the gene matches.

Concerning this clone: Other nucleotide sequences from this sample produce the same CDR3. The rearrangement uses TRBV18 and TRBJ1-5; D is perhaps TRBD1 (5 bases). The ends were cut back, 2 bases at V and 4 bases at J, with 6 bases in the middle. The V gene's germline CDR1 is KGHSH and CDR2 LQKENI. CDR3 length: 13 amino acids. CDR3 sequence reads: CASSPGGNQPQHF. For the CDR3, the DNA is TGTGCCAGCTCACCAGGGGGAAATCAGCCCCAGCATTTT.

This clone was counted only a few times. The chain couples TRBV18 to TRBJ2-3; D is ambiguous. CDR1 and CDR2 (germline): KGHSH, LQKENI. V lost 0 bases, J lost 0 bases, and 10 bases lay in between. This CDR3 contains 16 residues. As DNA, the CDR3 is TGTGCCAGCTCACCACCGAGAATAGTGAGCACAGATACGCAGTATTTT. Encoded protein: CASSPPRIVSTDTQYF.

The chain links TRBV19 to TRBJ1-2; maybe TRBD1 (5 bases). The V gene lost 3 bases and the J gene lost 3 bases, with 14 bases spanning the gap. Looked up from germline, CDR1 is LNHDA and CDR2 is SQIVND (reference sequence). This CDR3 is built from 15 residues. In DNA, the CDR3 is TGTGCCAGTAGTATGGGGACGGACTCCTACTATGGCTACACCTTC. It yields the protein CASSMGTDSYYGYTF.

This sequence joins TRBV15 and TRBJ2-7; unclear D gene. V was trimmed by 9 bases and J by 0 bases, leaving 15 bases between them. Germline loops: CDR1 LNHNV, CDR2 YYDKDF (reference sequence). The CDR3 sequence is 14 residues long. CDR3 nucleotide sequence: TGTGCCACTAGAGATGACCGCAGCTCCTACGAGCAGTACTTC. This gives the protein CATRDDRSSYEQYF. The full variable domain, with the rest looked up from reference TRBV15 and TRBJ2-7, is DAMVIQNPRYQVTQFGKPVTLSCSQTLNHNVMYWYQQKSSQAPKLLFHYYDKDFNNEADTPDNFQSRRPNTSFCFLDIRSPGLGDTAMYLCATRDDRSSYEQYFGPGTRLTVT.

This clone was seen only a few times. The J gene is TRBJ2-2, the V gene TRBV30; D not certain. Germline CDR1 is GTSNPN and CDR2 is SVGIG (reference sequence). CDR3 size: 13 residues. CDR3 region: CAPGSENTGELFF. In DNA, the CDR3 is TGTGCTCCTGGCTCGGAGAACACCGGGGAGCTGTTTTTT.

The chain couples TRBV7-2 to TRBJ2-1; D is unresolved. Germline CDR1 is SGHTA and CDR2 is FQGNSA. Trimming removed 3 bases from V and 8 bases from J, with 11 bases in between. This CDR3 is built from 13 residues. The DNA of the CDR3 is TGTGCCAGCAGCTTCGGGCCCCGGGATGAGCAGTTCTTC. Protein sequence: CASSFGPRDEQFF.

There are many counts of this clone. This chain links TRBV7-6 with TRBJ2-7, with 13 bases identical to TRBD2. V dropped 5 bases and J dropped 1; count of bases not matched to a gene: 8. The CDR3 has 17 amino acids. Germline loops: CDR1 SGHVS, CDR2 FNYEAQ. CDR3 protein: CASSPGLAGVGSYEQYF. The CDR3 bases are TGTGCCAGCAGCCCCGGACTAGCGGGAGTGGGGTCCTACGAGCAGTACTTC.

V is TRBV30 and J is TRBJ2-4; weak D call: TRBD1 (7 bases). CDR3 length equals 17 residues. The V end lost 2 bases, the J end lost 0 bases, and 17 bases lay between the germline ends. Germline-derived CDR1 and CDR2 are GTSNPN and SVGIG (reference sequence). The CDR3 protein is CAWSTSGGTLAKNIQYF. The CDR3 bases are TGTGCCTGGAGTACTTCAGGGGGGACACTAGCCAAAAACATTCAGTACTTC.

This chain joins TRBV10-2 and TRBJ2-2, with no clear D. This CDR3 comprises 11 residues. Germline CDR1 and CDR2: WSHSY and SAAADI. V lost 0 bases to trimming and J lost 14 bases, with 7 bases between them. CDR3 amino acids: CASSESYGLFF. Here the CDR3 DNA reads TGCGCCAGCAGTGAGTCTTATGGCCTGTTTTTT.